The subject of this entry is one T cell receptor beta chain. These data come from a study of blood T cell repertoires in COVID-19. Whole-study context: Sites across the United States, Italy and Spain contributed samples from acute and convalescent COVID-19. From T cells, B-cell-depleted T cells, or PBMCs came the material, which was cDNA or gDNA.

The CDR3 totals 18 residues. V lost 4 bases and J lost 6, with 26 bases in between. Looked up from germline, CDR1 is SGHRS and CDR2 is YFSETQ. Original handling: Reference gene primer amplification gave estimated nucleated cell counts. TCRdb's table, derived via immunoSEQ multiplex PCR, lists solely in-frame clones and lacks some. Clone size and the V and J calls come from that table; the DNA yielded D and trimming. The repertoire holds 350,000 to 500,000 clones, with roughly 90% as singletons. This TCR came from a man between 18 and 35 years old with COVID-19, enrolled during active disease. The chain has TRBV5-1 and TRBJ2-1; D perhaps matches TRBD1 (11 bases). Sequencing was performed on peripheral blood. The CDR3 is CASSRTGGMGTSVNEQFF. The DNA of the CDR3 is TGCGCCAGCAGCAGGACAGGGGGCATGGGGACTAGCGTCAATGAGCAGTTCTTC.